This T cell receptor beta chain appears in the sequencing data of a study of control samples from healthy donors and cancer patients. The assay was immunoSEQ multiplex PCR, and TCRdb's table has in-frame clones only and misses some. The table has some 150,000 clones, about nine tenths seen once. The germline V gene encodes CDR1 WNHNN and CDR2 SYGVQD (reference sequence). Trimming left V 2 bases short and J 3 bases short, with 6 bases between. The CDR3 consists of 13 residues. Sequences were obtained from blood. This TCR came from a man between 25 and 39 years old in good health. The J gene is TRBJ2-3, the V gene TRBV10-1, with D hard to call. CDR3 nucleotides: TGCGCCAGCAGTGAGGACCCTACAGATACGCAGTATTTT. It codes for CASSEDPTDTQYF.